The rows below give T cell receptor beta chains drawn from one sample of a study of radiation and T cells in renal cell carcinoma. This table comes from immunoSEQ multiplex PCR, and its TCRdb copy is limited to in-frame clones, with some not included. This sample yields tens of thousands of clones, of which 75% to 85% are seen a single time; 25% to 30% belongs to the top ten. This sample comprised blood, obtained from a patient whose treatment included radiotherapy and nephrectomy. These receptors all stem from an older woman with renal cell carcinoma. Each CDR3 is given with its conserved first and last residue. D genes are given only for firm matches. Part of the rows lack a size; the others show once, few, many or a class for expanded clones.

abundance: once; d_gene: TRBD2; j_gene: TRBJ2-2; v_gene: TRBV9; CDR3aa: CASSVDSAGANTGELFF; CDR3nt: TGTGCCAGCAGCGTAGACTCTGCGGGAGCGAACACCGGGGAGCTGTTTTTT
abundance: -; d_gene: TRBD1; j_gene: TRBJ1-5; v_gene: TRBV19; CDR3aa: CASSYGTGGLMGNQPQHF; CDR3nt: TGTGCCAGTAGCTACGGGACAGGGGGCTTAATGGGCAATCAGCCCCAGCATTTT
abundance: few; d_gene: TRBD1; j_gene: TRBJ1-2; v_gene: TRBV9; CDR3aa: CASSRDRGHGYTF; CDR3nt: TGTGCCAGCAGCCGGGACAGGGGTCATGGCTACACCTTC
abundance: -; d_gene: -; j_gene: TRBJ2-3; v_gene: TRBV12-5; CDR3aa: CASGLASGDTQYF; CDR3nt: TGTGCTAGTGGTTTAGCCTCGGGGGATACGCAGTATTTT
abundance: -; d_gene: -; j_gene: TRBJ2-7; v_gene: TRBV19; CDR3aa: CASSHGADPYEQYF; CDR3nt: TGTGCCAGTAGCCATGGGGCAGATCCCTACGAGCAGTACTTC
abundance: -; d_gene: TRBD1; j_gene: TRBJ1-1; v_gene: TRBV4-1; CDR3aa: CASSPGQGPNTEAFF; CDR3nt: TGCGCCAGCAGCCCCGGACAGGGACCCAACACTGAAGCTTTCTTT
abundance: -; d_gene: TRBD2; j_gene: TRBJ2-7; v_gene: TRBV30; CDR3aa: CAWSNWGAGVSYEQYF; CDR3nt: TGTGCCTGGAGTAACTGGGGAGCGGGAGTAAGCTACGAGCAGTACTTC
abundance: once; d_gene: -; j_gene: TRBJ2-7; v_gene: TRBV19; CDR3aa: CASSLHHPYEQYF; CDR3nt: TGTGCCAGTAGTTTACACCACCCCTACGAGCAGTACTTC
abundance: -; d_gene: -; j_gene: TRBJ1-1; v_gene: TRBV4-2; CDR3aa: CASSHPRGGAEAFF; CDR3nt: TGTGCCAGCAGCCATCCGAGGGGGGGGGCTGAAGCTTTCTTT
abundance: -; d_gene: TRBD2; j_gene: TRBJ2-1; v_gene: TRBV19; CDR3aa: CASSTLAGGASRSYNEQFF; CDR3nt: TGTGCCAGTAGTACCCTAGCGGGGGGAGCCTCCCGCTCCTACAATGAGCAGTTCTTC
abundance: -; d_gene: TRBD1; j_gene: TRBJ1-1; v_gene: TRBV30; CDR3aa: CAWTRGQGVAEAFF; CDR3nt: TGTGCCTGGACCCGGGGACAGGGGGTCGCTGAAGCTTTCTTT
abundance: -; d_gene: TRBD2; j_gene: TRBJ2-5; v_gene: TRBV2; CDR3aa: CASTTRGGLETQYF; CDR3nt: TGTGCCAGCACCACGCGGGGGGGCCTTGAGACCCAGTACTTC
abundance: -; d_gene: -; j_gene: TRBJ2-1; v_gene: TRBV7-9; CDR3aa: CASSSERLVSYNEQFF; CDR3nt: TGTGCCAGCAGCTCCGAACGGCTAGTCTCCTACAATGAGCAGTTCTTC
abundance: -; d_gene: -; j_gene: TRBJ2-7; v_gene: TRBV4-1; CDR3aa: CASSQGGDSGVYEQYF; CDR3nt: TGCGCCAGCAGCCAAGGGGGGGATAGCGGCGTCTACGAGCAGTACTTC
abundance: -; d_gene: TRBD2; j_gene: TRBJ2-3; v_gene: TRBV10-3; CDR3aa: CAITDSGGTDTQYF; CDR3nt: TGTGCCATCACTGATAGCGGGGGGACAGATACGCAGTATTTT
abundance: -; d_gene: TRBD1; j_gene: TRBJ2-5; v_gene: TRBV6-1; CDR3aa: CASSGKDRLQETQYF; CDR3nt: TGTGCCAGCAGTGGAAAGGACAGGTTACAAGAGACCCAGTACTTC
abundance: -; d_gene: -; j_gene: TRBJ1-1; v_gene: TRBV5-1; CDR3aa: CASSSSTYRDTEAFF; CDR3nt: TGTGCCAGCAGCTCTAGTACATATCGGGACACTGAAGCTTTCTTT
abundance: -; d_gene: -; j_gene: TRBJ2-3; v_gene: TRBV6-5; CDR3aa: CASSYSPATDTQYF; CDR3nt: TGTGCCAGCAGTTATTCCCCTGCCACAGATACGCAGTATTTT
abundance: -; d_gene: TRBD1; j_gene: TRBJ2-2; v_gene: TRBV12-5; CDR3aa: CASGTGQDRELFF; CDR3nt: TGTGCTAGTGGGACCGGACAGGACCGGGAGCTGTTTTTT
abundance: few; d_gene: -; j_gene: TRBJ1-1; v_gene: TRBV5-6; CDR3aa: CASSATDRLTEAFF; CDR3nt: TGTGCCAGCAGCGCCACTGACAGGCTCACTGAAGCTTTCTTT
abundance: -; d_gene: -; j_gene: TRBJ2-3; v_gene: TRBV9; CDR3aa: CASSEGEQPTDTQYF; CDR3nt: TGTGCCAGCAGCGAGGGGGAGCAGCCCACAGATACGCAGTATTTT
abundance: -; d_gene: -; j_gene: TRBJ1-1; v_gene: TRBV5-1; CDR3aa: CASSPLGGGNTEAFF; CDR3nt: TGCGCCAGCAGCCCGTTGGGGGGCGGGAACACTGAAGCTTTCTTT
abundance: -; d_gene: -; j_gene: TRBJ2-7; v_gene: TRBV2; CDR3aa: CASSEVDKYF; CDR3nt: TGTGCCAGCAGTGAGGTCGACAAGTACTTC
abundance: -; d_gene: TRBD1; j_gene: TRBJ1-1; v_gene: TRBV18; CDR3aa: CASSPPRTGQNTEAFF; CDR3nt: TGTGCCAGCTCACCTCCTAGGACAGGACAGAACACTGAAGCTTTCTTT
abundance: -; d_gene: -; j_gene: TRBJ2-7; v_gene: TRBV4-1; CDR3aa: CASSQGRGGLNYEQYF; CDR3nt: TGCGCCAGCAGCCAAGGCCGAGGGGGACTAAACTACGAGCAGTACTTC
abundance: -; d_gene: -; j_gene: TRBJ1-2; v_gene: TRBV6-5; CDR3aa: CASSYSRPSEGYGYTF; CDR3nt: TGTGCCAGCAGTTACTCGAGGCCTTCCGAGGGGTATGGCTACACCTTC
abundance: few; d_gene: -; j_gene: TRBJ1-5; v_gene: TRBV6-6; CDR3aa: CASSYRVVGNQPQHF; CDR3nt: TGTGCCAGCAGTTACAGGGTGGTCGGCAATCAGCCCCAGCATTTT
abundance: -; d_gene: -; j_gene: TRBJ1-2; v_gene: TRBV7-9; CDR3aa: CASSLEGDYGYTF; CDR3nt: TGTGCCAGCAGCTTGGAGGGGGACTATGGCTACACCTTC
abundance: -; d_gene: -; j_gene: TRBJ2-2; v_gene: TRBV19; CDR3aa: CASSLLRAGELFF; CDR3nt: TGTGCCAGTAGTCTCTTAAGGGCCGGGGAGCTGTTTTTT
abundance: -; d_gene: -; j_gene: TRBJ1-1; v_gene: TRBV21-1; CDR3aa: CASRSACGVRAFF; CDR3nt: TGTGCCAGCAGGTCAGCTTGCGGGGTGCGGGCTTTCTTT
abundance: -; d_gene: -; j_gene: TRBJ1-1; v_gene: TRBV7-3; CDR3aa: CASSFQEGREAFF; CDR3nt: TGTGCCAGCAGCTTCCAGGAGGGAAGAGAAGCTTTCTTT
abundance: -; d_gene: -; j_gene: TRBJ2-3; v_gene: TRBV29-1; CDR3aa: CSVLGGSTDTQYF; CDR3nt: TGCAGCGTATTAGGAGGGAGCACAGATACGCAGTATTTT
abundance: -; d_gene: TRBD2; j_gene: TRBJ2-7; v_gene: TRBV30; CDR3aa: CAWSLGLAGYEQYF; CDR3nt: TGTGCCTGGAGTCTTGGGTTAGCGGGCTACGAGCAGTACTTC
abundance: -; d_gene: -; j_gene: TRBJ2-3; v_gene: TRBV28; CDR3aa: CASSTGTLGADTQYF; CDR3nt: TGTGCCAGCAGCACCGGGACCCTAGGTGCAGATACGCAGTATTTT
abundance: -; d_gene: TRBD1; j_gene: TRBJ1-1; v_gene: TRBV11-2; CDR3aa: CASSLQGVGTEAFF; CDR3nt: TGTGCCAGCAGCTTACAGGGGGTTGGCACTGAAGCTTTCTTT
abundance: -; d_gene: -; j_gene: TRBJ1-2; v_gene: TRBV19; CDR3aa: CASSPGGGYTF; CDR3nt: TGTGCCAGTAGCCCGGGAGGTGGCTACACCTTC
abundance: -; d_gene: -; j_gene: TRBJ1-2; v_gene: TRBV10-3; CDR3aa: CATTGTAEGYTF; CDR3nt: TGTGCCACTACCGGGACCGCGGAGGGCTACACCTTC
abundance: -; d_gene: -; j_gene: TRBJ2-3; v_gene: TRBV4-1; CDR3aa: CASSQKGDTQYF; CDR3nt: TGCGCCAGCAGCCAAAAGGGGGATACGCAGTATTTT
abundance: -; d_gene: -; j_gene: TRBJ1-4; v_gene: TRBV12-5; CDR3aa: CASGLGGNEKLFF; CDR3nt: TGTGCTAGTGGTTTGGGGGGTAATGAAAAACTGTTTTTT
abundance: -; d_gene: -; j_gene: TRBJ2-7; v_gene: TRBV6-1; CDR3aa: CASSEFGTSLPLGSSYEQYF; CDR3nt: TGTGCCAGCAGTGAATTTGGTACGAGCCTTCCACTGGGGAGCTCCTACGAGCAGTACTTC
abundance: -; d_gene: TRBD2; j_gene: TRBJ2-5; v_gene: TRBV27; CDR3aa: CASRGGNQETQYF; CDR3nt: TGTGCCAGCAGGGGGGGGAACCAAGAGACCCAGTACTTC
abundance: -; d_gene: TRBD1; j_gene: TRBJ1-1; v_gene: TRBV27; CDR3aa: CASSRRGQLEENTEAFF; CDR3nt: TGTGCCAGCAGCCGGAGGGGACAGCTCGAAGAGAACACTGAAGCTTTCTTT